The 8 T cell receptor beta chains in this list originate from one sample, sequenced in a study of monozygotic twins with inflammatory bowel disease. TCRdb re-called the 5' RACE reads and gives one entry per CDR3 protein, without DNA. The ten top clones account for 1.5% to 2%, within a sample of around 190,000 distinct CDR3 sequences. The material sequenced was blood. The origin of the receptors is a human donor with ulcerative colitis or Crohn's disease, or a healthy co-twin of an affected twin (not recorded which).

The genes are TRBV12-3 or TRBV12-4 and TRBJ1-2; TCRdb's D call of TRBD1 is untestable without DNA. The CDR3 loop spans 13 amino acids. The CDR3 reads CASSPQDSYGYTF.

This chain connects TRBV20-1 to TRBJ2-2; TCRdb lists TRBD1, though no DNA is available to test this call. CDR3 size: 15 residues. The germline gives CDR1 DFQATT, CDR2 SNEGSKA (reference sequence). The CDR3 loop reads CSAREGTANTGELFF.

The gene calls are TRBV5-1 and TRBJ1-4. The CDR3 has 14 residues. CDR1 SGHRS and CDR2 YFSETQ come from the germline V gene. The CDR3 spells CASIRGREREKLFF.

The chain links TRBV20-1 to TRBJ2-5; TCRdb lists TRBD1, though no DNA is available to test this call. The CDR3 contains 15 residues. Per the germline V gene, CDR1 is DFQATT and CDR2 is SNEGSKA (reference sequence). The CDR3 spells CSARDETGAQETQYF.

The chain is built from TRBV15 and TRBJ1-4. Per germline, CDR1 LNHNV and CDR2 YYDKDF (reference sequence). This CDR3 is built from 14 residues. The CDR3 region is CATSRDLTGEKLFF.

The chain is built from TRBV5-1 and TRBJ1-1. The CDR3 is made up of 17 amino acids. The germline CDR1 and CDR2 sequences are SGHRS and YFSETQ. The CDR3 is CASSRGGGESFNTEAFF.

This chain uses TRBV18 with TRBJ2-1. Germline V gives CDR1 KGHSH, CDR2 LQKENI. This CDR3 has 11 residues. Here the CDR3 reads CASSQNNEQFF.

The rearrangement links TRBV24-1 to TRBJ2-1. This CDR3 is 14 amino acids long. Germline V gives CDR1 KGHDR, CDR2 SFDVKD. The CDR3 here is CATSDFLAGDEQFF.